This T cell receptor beta chain was recovered during a study of follicular helper T cells after annual influenza vaccination. Time point denoted: 2015-2016 season, pre-vaccination. Excluded were substance abuse, HIV/AIDS, active cancer, immunomodulatory drugs and active illness. Cells are cTfh (non-naive CD4+CXCR5+PD-1+), split by ICOS and CD38 into double-positive or double-negative. TCRB sequencing was done at Survey resolution level. Using immunoSEQ multiplex PCR, the repertoire was profiled, and TCRdb retains in-frame clones only, with some absent. The sample comprises around 9,600 clones, around four fifths of which are singletons, and about 1.6% rests with the top ten. V gave up 4 bases and J gave up 4 bases, with 19 bases separating them. CDR1 is LNHDA and CDR2 is SQIVND in the germline V gene (reference sequence). The CDR3 sequence is 16 residues long.

The TCR comes from an adult who received the influenza vaccine. The V gene is TRBV19, the J gene TRBJ1-2, with D unclear. The input for sequencing was CXCR5+ CD38- circulating T follicular helper cells from blood, taken on the day of influenza vaccination. The sample's subset: circulating Tfh, non-naive CD4+CXCR5+PD-1+ (ICOS+CD38+ or ICOS-CD38-). CDR3 bases: TGTGCCAGTAGTACAGGTGTGACTCGAAAGACCTATGGCTACACCTTC. It codes for CASSTGVTRKTYGYTF.